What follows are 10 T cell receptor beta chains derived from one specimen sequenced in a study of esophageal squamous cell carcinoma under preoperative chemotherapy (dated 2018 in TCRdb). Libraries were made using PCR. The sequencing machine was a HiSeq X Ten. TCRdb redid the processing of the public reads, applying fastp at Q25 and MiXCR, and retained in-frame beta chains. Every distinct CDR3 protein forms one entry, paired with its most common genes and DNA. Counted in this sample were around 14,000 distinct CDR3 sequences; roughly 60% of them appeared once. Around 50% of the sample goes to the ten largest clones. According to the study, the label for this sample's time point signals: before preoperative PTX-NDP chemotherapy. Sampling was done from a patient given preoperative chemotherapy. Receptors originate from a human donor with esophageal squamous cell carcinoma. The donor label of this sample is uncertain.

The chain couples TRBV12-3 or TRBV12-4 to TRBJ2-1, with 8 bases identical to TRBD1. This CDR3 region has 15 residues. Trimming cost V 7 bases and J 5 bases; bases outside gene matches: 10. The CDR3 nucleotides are TGTGCCAGCAAGAGGGTGGACAGGGTGGACAATGAGCAGTTCTTC. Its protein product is CASKRVDRVDNEQFF.

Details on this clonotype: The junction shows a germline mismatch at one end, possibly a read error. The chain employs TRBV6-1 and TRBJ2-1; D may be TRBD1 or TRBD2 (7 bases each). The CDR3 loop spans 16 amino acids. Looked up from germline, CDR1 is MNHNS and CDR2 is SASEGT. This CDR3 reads CASRGWGGGGKETQYF. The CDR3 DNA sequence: TGTGCCAGCAGGGGGTGGGGGGGAGGGGGCAAAGAGACGCAGTATTTC.

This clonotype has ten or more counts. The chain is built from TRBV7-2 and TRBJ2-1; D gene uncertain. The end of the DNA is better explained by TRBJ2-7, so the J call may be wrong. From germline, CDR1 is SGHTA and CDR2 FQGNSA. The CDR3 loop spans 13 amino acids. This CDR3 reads CASSLHHYYEQYF. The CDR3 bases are TGTGCCAGCAGCTTACACCATTACTACGAGCAGTACTTC.

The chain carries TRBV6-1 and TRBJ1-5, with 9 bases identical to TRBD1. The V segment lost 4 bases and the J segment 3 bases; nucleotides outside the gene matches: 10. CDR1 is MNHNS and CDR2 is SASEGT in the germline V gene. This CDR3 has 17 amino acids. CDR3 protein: CASSAASGTGINQPQHF. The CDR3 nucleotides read TGTGCCAGCAGTGCGGCTTCCGGGACAGGGATCAATCAGCCCCAGCATTTT.

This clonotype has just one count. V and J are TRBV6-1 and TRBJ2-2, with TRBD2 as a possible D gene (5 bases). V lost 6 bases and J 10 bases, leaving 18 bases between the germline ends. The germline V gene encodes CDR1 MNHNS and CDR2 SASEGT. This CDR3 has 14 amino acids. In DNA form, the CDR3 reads TGTGCCAGCAGCCTGGGAGTGAACACAGAGGAGCTGTTTTTT. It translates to CASSLGVNTEELFF.

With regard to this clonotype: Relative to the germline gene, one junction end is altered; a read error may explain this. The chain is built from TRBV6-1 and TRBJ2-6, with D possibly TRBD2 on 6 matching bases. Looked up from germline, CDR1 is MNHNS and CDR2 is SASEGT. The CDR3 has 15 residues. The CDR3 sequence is CASSGLAARAYVQNF. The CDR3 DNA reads TGTGCCAGCAGTGGTTTAGCGGCCCGGGCCTACGTGCAGAACTTC.

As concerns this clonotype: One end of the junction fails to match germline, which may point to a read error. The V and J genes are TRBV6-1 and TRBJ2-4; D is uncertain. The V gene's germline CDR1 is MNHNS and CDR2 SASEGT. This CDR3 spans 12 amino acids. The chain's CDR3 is CASSEFRDMQYF. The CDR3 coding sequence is TGTGCCAGCAGTGAATTTAGAGATATGCAGTACTTT.

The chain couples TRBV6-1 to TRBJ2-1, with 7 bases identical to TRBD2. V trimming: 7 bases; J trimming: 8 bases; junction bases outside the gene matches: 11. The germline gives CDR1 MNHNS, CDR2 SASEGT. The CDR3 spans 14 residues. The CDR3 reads CASNYRHREDEQFF. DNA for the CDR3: TGTGCCAGCAACTATCGACATCGGGAGGATGAGCAGTTCTTC.

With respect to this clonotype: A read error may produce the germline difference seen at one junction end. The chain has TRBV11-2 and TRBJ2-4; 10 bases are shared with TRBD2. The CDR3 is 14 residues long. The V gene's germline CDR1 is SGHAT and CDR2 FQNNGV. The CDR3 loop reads CAGSGGGGQETQYF. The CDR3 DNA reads TGTGCGGGGAGCGGGGGGGGGGGCCAGGAGACGCAGTATTTC.

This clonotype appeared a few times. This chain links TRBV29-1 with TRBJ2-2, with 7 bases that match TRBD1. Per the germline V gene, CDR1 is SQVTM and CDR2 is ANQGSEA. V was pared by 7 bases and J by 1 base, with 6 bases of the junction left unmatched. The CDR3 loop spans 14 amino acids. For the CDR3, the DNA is TGCAGCGCCACGACAGGGATGAACACCGGGGAGCTGTTTTTT. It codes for CSATTGMNTGELFF.